A single sample gave rise to the 2 T cell receptor beta chains below, sequenced in a study of blood T cell repertoires in COVID-19 (dated by TCRdb to 2018 to 2021). Libraries were prepared through the immunoSEQ multiplex PCR assay. TCRdb's version of the immuneACCESS table is confined to in-frame rearrangements and falls short of the full clone set. An unresolved V gene accounts for under half of the shortfall where checked; the remainder is of unknown origin. The sample table holds more than 300,000 clones, of which 86% were seen once. About 1.7% of the sample is taken by the ten largest. The sequenced material came from peripheral blood. The receptors derive from a woman in her forties or fifties with acute or convalescent COVID-19.

V gene TRBV10-2 combines with J gene TRBJ2-2, with 9 bases lining up with TRBD2. Germline assignment: CDR1 WSHSY and CDR2 SAAADI. The ends lost 1 base at V and 5 bases at J; junction bases unmatched: 5. This CDR3 spans 16 amino acids. The CDR3 spells CASSEFLAGWTGELFF. CDR3 DNA sequence: TGCGCCAGCAGTGAGTTTCTAGCGGGATGGACCGGGGAGCTGTTTTTT.

The rearrangement uses TRBV7-8 and TRBJ2-1; TRBD2 agrees at 15 bases. J lost 15 bases, V lost 4 bases, and 4 bases had no gene match. This CDR3 is 13 amino acids long. Germline loops: CDR1 SGHVS, CDR2 FQNEAQ. The CDR3 loop reads CASSSGLAGGRFF. CDR3 nucleotides: TGTGCCAGCAGCTCCGGACTAGCGGGAGGGAGGTTCTTC. Full variable domain (rest looked up from reference TRBV7-8 and TRBJ2-1): GAGVSQSPRYKVAKRGQDVALRCDPISGHVSLFWYQQALGQGPEFLTYFQNEAQLDKSGLPSDRFFAERPEGSVSTLKIQRTQQEDSAVYLCASSSGLAGGRFFGPGTRLTVL.